This T cell receptor (beta chain) was captured in a study of T cells in narcolepsy. Only in-frame clones appear in the TCRdb table, and some are missing; sequencing was by immunoSEQ multiplex PCR. This sample has tens of thousands of clones, with around 81% found just once. Sequencing used memory (CD45RA-) CD4+ T cells from blood. The source of this sequence is a human donor in good health.

The CDR3 sequence: CASTLNGGGAAETQYF. CDR3 DNA sequence: TGTGCCAGCACCCTTAATGGCGGGGGGGCCGCGGAGACCCAGTACTTC. V gene TRBV4-2 combines with J gene TRBJ2-5; TRBD2 agrees at 9 bases. This CDR3 spans 16 amino acids. From germline, CDR1 is LGHNA and CDR2 YNFKEQ. J was trimmed by 5 bases and V by 7 bases; bases with no gene match: 14.